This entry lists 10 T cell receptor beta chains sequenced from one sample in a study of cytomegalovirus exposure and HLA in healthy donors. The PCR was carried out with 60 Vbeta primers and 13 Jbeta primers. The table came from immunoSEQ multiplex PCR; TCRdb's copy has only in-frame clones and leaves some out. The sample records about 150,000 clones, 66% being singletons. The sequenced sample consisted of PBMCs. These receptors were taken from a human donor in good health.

In DNA form, the CDR3 reads TGTGCCAGCAGTCCAAACAGGGGACCCAATCAGCCCCAGCATTTT. This sequence encodes CASSPNRGPNQPQHF. The chain carries TRBV2 and TRBJ1-5; 7 positions match TRBD1. With V trimmed by 5 bases and J by 3 bases, 7 bases remained unmatched. The CDR3 runs to 15 residues. CDR1 and CDR2 (germline): SNHLY, FYNNEI.

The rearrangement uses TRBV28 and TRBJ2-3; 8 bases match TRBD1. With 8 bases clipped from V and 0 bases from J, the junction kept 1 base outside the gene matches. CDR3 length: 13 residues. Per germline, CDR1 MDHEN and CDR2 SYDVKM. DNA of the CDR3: TGTGCCAGCCGGACAGGGAGCACAGATACGCAGTATTTT. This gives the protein CASRTGSTDTQYF. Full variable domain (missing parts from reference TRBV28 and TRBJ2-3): DVKVTQSSRYLVKRTGEKVFLECVQDMDHENMFWYRQDPGLGLRLIYFSYDVKMKEKGDIPEGYSVSREKKERFSLILESASTNQTSMYLCASRTGSTDTQYFGPGTRLTVL.

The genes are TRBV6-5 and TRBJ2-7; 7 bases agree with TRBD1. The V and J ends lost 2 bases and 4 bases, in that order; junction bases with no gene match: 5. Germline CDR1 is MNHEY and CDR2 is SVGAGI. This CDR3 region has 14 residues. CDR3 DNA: TGTGCCAGCAGTTACAGGACAGGTCCTTACGAGCAGTACTTC. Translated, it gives CASSYRTGPYEQYF.

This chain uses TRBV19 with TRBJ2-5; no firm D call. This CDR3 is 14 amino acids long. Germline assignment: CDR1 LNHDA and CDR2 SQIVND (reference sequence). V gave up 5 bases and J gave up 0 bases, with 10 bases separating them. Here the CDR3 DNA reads TGTGCCAGTAGTCGAGACTTATACCAAGAGACCCAGTACTTC. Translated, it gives CASSRDLYQETQYF.

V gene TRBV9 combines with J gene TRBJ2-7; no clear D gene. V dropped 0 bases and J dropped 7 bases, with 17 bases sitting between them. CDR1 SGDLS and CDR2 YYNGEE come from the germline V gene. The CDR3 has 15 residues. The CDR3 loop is CASSVDPVFGEEQYF. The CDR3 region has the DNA TGTGCCAGCAGCGTAGACCCGGTTTTCGGAGAAGAGCAGTACTTC.

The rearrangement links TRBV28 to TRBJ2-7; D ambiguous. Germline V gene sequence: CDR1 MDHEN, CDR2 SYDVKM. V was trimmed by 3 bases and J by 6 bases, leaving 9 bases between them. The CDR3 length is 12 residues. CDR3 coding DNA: TGTGCCAGCAGTTTGGCAGCGATCGAGCAGTACTTC. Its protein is CASSLAAIEQYF.

This chain's CDR3 is CASKGRDSSTDTQYF. CDR3 DNA sequence: TGTGCCAGTAAAGGCAGGGACAGCAGCACAGATACGCAGTATTTT. The chain employs TRBV6-5 and TRBJ2-3, with 7 bases aligning to TRBD1. This CDR3 region has 15 residues. Losses at the gene ends were 9 bases for V and 0 bases for J; bases not matched to a gene: 9. Germline assignment: CDR1 MNHEY and CDR2 SVGAGI.

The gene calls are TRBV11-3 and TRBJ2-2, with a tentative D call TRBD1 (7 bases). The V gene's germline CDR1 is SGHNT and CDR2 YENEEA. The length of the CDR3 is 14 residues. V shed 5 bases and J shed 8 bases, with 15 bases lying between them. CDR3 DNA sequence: TGTGCCAGCAGCCGCGGGACAGTCTGGGGGGAGCTGTTTTTT. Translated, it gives CASSRGTVWGELFF.

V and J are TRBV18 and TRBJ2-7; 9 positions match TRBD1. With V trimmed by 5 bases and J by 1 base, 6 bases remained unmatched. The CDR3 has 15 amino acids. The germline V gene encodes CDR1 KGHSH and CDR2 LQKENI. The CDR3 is CASSVGTGSSYEQYF. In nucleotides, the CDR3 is TGTGCCAGCTCAGTAGGGACAGGGAGTTCCTACGAGCAGTACTTC.

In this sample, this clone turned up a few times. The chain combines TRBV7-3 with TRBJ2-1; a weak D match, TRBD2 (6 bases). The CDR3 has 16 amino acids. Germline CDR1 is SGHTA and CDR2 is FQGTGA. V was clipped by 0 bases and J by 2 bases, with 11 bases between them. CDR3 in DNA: TGTGCCAGCAGCTTAACAATTGGGACTCCCTACAATGAGCAGTTCTTC. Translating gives CASSLTIGTPYNEQFF.